What follows are 15 T cell receptor beta chains derived from one specimen sequenced in a study of shared clonotypes between healthy human individuals. Produced via immunoSEQ multiplex PCR; TCRdb's table is partial and in-frame only. The table includes approximately 2,300,000 clones, 85% to 95% detected once. Sequencing was performed on naive CD4+ T cells from PBMCs. Sample subset: CD45RA+ positively selected. The receptors here all came from a man between 18 and 35 years old in good health. Some clones in this sample may be carry-over from other donors' samples.

The rearrangement uses TRBV15 and TRBJ2-1; 10 bases map to TRBD2. Germline V gene lookup returns CDR1 LNHNV and CDR2 YYDKDF (reference sequence). The CDR3 contains 15 residues. J gave up 5 bases and V 3 bases, and 4 bases lay outside the gene matches. CDR3 nucleotides: TGTGCCACCAGCAGCGGGCTAGCGGGAGACAATGAGCAGTTCTTC. This translates into CATSSGLAGDNEQFF.

The chain carries TRBV29-1 and TRBJ2-1, with TRBD2 identical over 14 bases. J gave up 9 bases and V 6 bases, and 7 bases lay outside the gene matches. In germline, CDR1 is SQVTM, CDR2 ANQGSEA. The CDR3 contains 14 residues. CDR3 coding DNA: TGCAGCGTCCAGGGACTAGCGGGAGTTGCTGAGCAGTTCTTC. Protein: CSVQGLAGVAEQFF.

This rearrangement joins TRBV5-6 to TRBJ1-2; tentative D call: TRBD1 (5 bases). With 0 bases removed from V and 3 bases from J, the gap between germline ends came to 9 bases. The CDR3 is made up of 14 amino acids. Looked up from germline, CDR1 is SGHDT and CDR2 is YYEEEE. This CDR3 is CASSLANRHYGYTF. In nucleotides, the CDR3 is TGTGCCAGCAGCTTGGCCAACAGGCACTATGGCTACACCTTC.

This chain links TRBV7-2 with TRBJ2-5; D is possibly TRBD2 (6 bases). V lost 5 bases and J 2 bases, leaving 12 bases between the germline ends. The CDR3 runs to 14 residues. Germline V gene data show CDR1 as SGHTA and CDR2 as FQGNSA. The CDR3 here is CASSPRLVQETQYF. The CDR3 nucleotides are TGTGCCAGCAGCCCACGACTAGTACAAGAGACCCAGTACTTC.

The chain employs TRBV7-3 and TRBJ2-1; D is possibly TRBD1 (6 bases). The CDR3 length is 18 residues. Trimming shortened V by 1 base and J by 4 bases, and 20 bases separated the two germline ends. Germline assignment: CDR1 SGHTA and CDR2 FQGTGA. The CDR3 sequence is CASSLSGQGISSYNEQFF. Written as DNA, the CDR3 is TGTGCCAGCAGCTTAAGTGGTCAGGGGATTTCCTCATACAATGAGCAGTTCTTC.

The rearrangement uses TRBV11-2 and TRBJ2-5; TRBD1 matches 7 bases. CDR3 length: 14 amino acids. The germline gives CDR1 SGHAT, CDR2 FQNNGV. V shed 5 bases, J shed 5 bases, and the junction held 8 bases outside the gene matches. The CDR3 loop is CASSPQGLGETQYF. The CDR3 DNA reads TGTGCCAGCAGCCCACAGGGGCTGGGGGAGACCCAGTACTTC.

The chain has TRBV5-1 and TRBJ1-3, with 8 positions matching TRBD1. This CDR3 contains 14 residues. Germline lookup yields CDR1 SGHRS and CDR2 YFSETQ. The J segment lost 4 bases and the V segment lost 4 bases, leaving 4 bases of the junction unmatched. CDR3 sequence: CASSQGAPGNTIYF. The CDR3 DNA reads as TGCGCCAGCAGCCAGGGGGCGCCCGGAAACACCATATATTTT.

A note on this clone: The same CDR3 arises from other DNA sequences in this sample as well. The chain uses TRBV7-6 and TRBJ2-5; D gene ambiguous. CDR3 length equals 12 residues. Germline V lookup: CDR1 SGHVS, CDR2 FNYEAQ. V shed 1 base and J shed 5 bases, with 5 bases lying between them. The CDR3 protein is CASSLVGETQYF. DNA for the CDR3: TGTGCCAGCAGCTTAGTCGGCGAGACCCAGTACTTC.

The chain combines TRBV28 with TRBJ2-1; D remains ambiguous. This CDR3 has 14 amino acids. V was pared by 3 bases and J by 2 bases, with 8 bases between. Germline values: CDR1 MDHEN, CDR2 SYDVKM. CDR3 bases: TGTGCCAGCAGTTTGGCGGATACCTACAATGAGCAGTTCTTC. Amino acids: CASSLADTYNEQFF.

The chain links TRBV9 to TRBJ2-2; D may match TRBD1 or TRBD2 (5 bases each). The germline V and J ends were trimmed by 0 bases and 9 bases, with 18 bases remaining between them. The length of the CDR3 is 16 residues. Germline assignment: CDR1 SGDLS and CDR2 YYNGEE. CDR3 residues: CASSVAMGTADRELFF. In nucleotides, the CDR3 is TGTGCCAGCAGCGTAGCTATGGGGACCGCCGACCGGGAGCTGTTTTTT.

As concerns this clone: Other nucleotide sequences from this sample produce the same CDR3. The V and J genes are TRBV6-1 and TRBJ2-7; D might be TRBD1 or TRBD2, each matching 6 bases. This CDR3 comprises 14 residues. Trimming pared 8 bases from V and 3 bases from J, leaving 17 bases between. Germline V gene lookup returns CDR1 MNHNS and CDR2 SASEGT. The CDR3 reads CASSEGGGVYEQYF. CDR3 coding DNA: TGTGCCAGCTCTGAGGGGGGCGGAGTCTACGAGCAGTACTTC.

Only a few counts were recorded for this clone. CDR3 residues: CASSAQGLANYGYTF. The CDR3 coding sequence is TGCGCCAGCAGCGCTCAGGGTCTTGCTAACTATGGCTACACCTTC. The genes are TRBV5-1 and TRBJ1-2; TRBD1 is a possible D gene (5 bases). The CDR3 is 15 amino acids. V was cut by 4 bases and J by 0 bases, with 13 bases left in between. Germline assignment: CDR1 SGHRS and CDR2 YFSETQ. Full variable domain (remainder filled in from reference TRBV5-1 and TRBJ1-2): KAGVTQTPRYLIKTRGQQVTLSCSPISGHRSVSWYQQTPGQGLQFLFEYFSETQRNKGNFPGRFSGRQFSNSRSEMNVSTLELGDSALYLCASSAQGLANYGYTFGSGTRLTVV.

This clone was observed a handful of times. This chain uses TRBV10-1 with TRBJ1-2, with D possibly TRBD1 on 5 matching bases. Deletions cut 6 bases from V and 0 bases from J, with 8 bases between. Germline V CDR1 and CDR2: WNHNN, SYGVQD (reference sequence). The CDR3 consists of 13 residues. The DNA for the CDR3 is TGCGCCAGCAGCACGACAGCTAACTATGGCTACACCTTC. Encoded protein: CASSTTANYGYTF.

The CDR3 here is CASSPDPATNEKLFF. The CDR3, as DNA: TGCGCCAGCAGCCCGGACCCTGCCACTAATGAAAAACTGTTTTTT. This chain connects TRBV5-1 to TRBJ1-4; no firm D call. The CDR3 has 15 residues. Trimming shortened V by 4 bases and J by 2 bases, and 12 bases separated the two germline ends. Germline lookup yields CDR1 SGHRS and CDR2 YFSETQ.

This chain joins TRBV9 and TRBJ2-3; 7 bases are a match to TRBD1. Trimming cost V 0 bases and J 0 bases; bases outside gene matches: 7. Germline values: CDR1 SGDLS, CDR2 YYNGEE. This CDR3 is 17 amino acids long. The chain's CDR3 is CASSVVPHRGSTDTQYF. CDR3 nucleotide sequence: TGTGCCAGCAGCGTAGTACCCCACAGGGGTAGCACAGATACGCAGTATTTT. Supplemented by reference TRBV9 and TRBJ2-3, the full variable domain reads DSGVTQTPKHLITATGQRVTLRCSPRSGDLSVYWYQQSLDQGLQFLIQYYNGEERAKGNILERFSAQQFPDLHSELNLSSLELGDSALYFCASSVVPHRGSTDTQYFGPGTRLTVL.